This T cell receptor (beta chain) was captured in a study of blood T cell repertoires in COVID-19. About the research overall: Researchers got acute and convalescent COVID-19 samples from the United States, Italy and Spain. PBMCs, B-cell-depleted T cells, or T cells provided the cDNA or gDNA that made up the material.

The CDR3 runs 15 residues. The germline V and J ends were trimmed by 1 base and 0 bases, with 8 bases remaining between them. Germline CDR1 reads SGHNT; CDR2 reads YENEEA. The repertoire was sequenced with immunoSEQ multiplex PCR; TCRdb's copy has only in-frame clones and lacks some. Among approximately 140,000 clones listed, approximately 88% were seen once. The J gene is TRBJ2-3, the V gene TRBV11-3; D remains ambiguous. The sample was peripheral blood. The receptor's source is a man in his 60s with acute or convalescent COVID-19. Written as DNA, the CDR3 is TGTGCCAGCAGCTTAGGAGCTTCAAGCACAGATACGCAGTATTTT. Translation: CASSLGASSTDTQYF.